The present entry profiles one TCR beta chain with its context. The target antigen is unknown. PCR was performed using 60 Vbeta and 13 Jbeta primers. Sequenced by immunoSEQ multiplex PCR; TCRdb stores in-frame clones only, minus some. Its table lists about 120,000 clones. The V segment lost 2 bases and the J segment 7 bases; nucleotides outside the gene matches: 12. The CDR3 totals 17 residues. The germline V gene has CDR1 SGHRS and CDR2 YFSETQ. This entry comes from a study of cytomegalovirus exposure and HLA in healthy donors. The study's findings and limits: Earlier analysis looked at TCR beta V segments, and most were productive about 90% or about 30% of the time. Solely CMV serostatus was available to characterize immune exposure.

This receptor was obtained from a man between 25 and 39 years old in good health and CMV-seronegative. The gene calls are TRBV5-1 and TRBJ2-1; 10 nucleotides line up with TRBD2. Sequencing was performed on PBMCs. The CDR3 loop reads CASSFRPSLAGRNEQFF. The CDR3, as DNA: TGCGCCAGCAGCTTTAGGCCTTCACTAGCGGGGAGGAATGAGCAGTTCTTC. Full variable domain (outside the CDR3, taken from reference TRBV5-1 and TRBJ2-1): KAGVTQTPRYLIKTRGQQVTLSCSPISGHRSVSWYQQTPGQGLQFLFEYFSETQRNKGNFPGRFSGRQFSNSRSEMNVSTLELGDSALYLCASSFRPSLAGRNEQFFGPGTRLTVL.